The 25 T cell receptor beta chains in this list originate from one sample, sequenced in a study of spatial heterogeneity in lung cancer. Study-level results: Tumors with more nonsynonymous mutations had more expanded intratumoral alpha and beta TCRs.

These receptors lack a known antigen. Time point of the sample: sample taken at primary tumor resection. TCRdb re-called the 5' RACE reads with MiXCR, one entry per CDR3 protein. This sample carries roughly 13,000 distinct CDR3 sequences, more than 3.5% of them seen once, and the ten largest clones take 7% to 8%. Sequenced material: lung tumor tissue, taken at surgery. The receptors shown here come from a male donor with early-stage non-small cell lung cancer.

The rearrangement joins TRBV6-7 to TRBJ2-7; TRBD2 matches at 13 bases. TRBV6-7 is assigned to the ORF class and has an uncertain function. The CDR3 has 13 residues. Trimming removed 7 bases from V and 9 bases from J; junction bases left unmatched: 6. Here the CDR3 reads CASTLLAGGGQYV. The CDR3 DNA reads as TGTGCCAGCACCCTACTAGCGGGGGGGGGGCAGTACGTC.

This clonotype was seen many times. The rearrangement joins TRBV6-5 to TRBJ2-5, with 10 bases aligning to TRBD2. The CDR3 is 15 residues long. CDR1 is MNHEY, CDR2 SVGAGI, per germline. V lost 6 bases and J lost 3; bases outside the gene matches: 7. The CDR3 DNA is TGTGCCAGCAGAGGCTCCGGGACTAGCGAAGAGACCCAGTACTTC. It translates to CASRGSGTSEETQYF.

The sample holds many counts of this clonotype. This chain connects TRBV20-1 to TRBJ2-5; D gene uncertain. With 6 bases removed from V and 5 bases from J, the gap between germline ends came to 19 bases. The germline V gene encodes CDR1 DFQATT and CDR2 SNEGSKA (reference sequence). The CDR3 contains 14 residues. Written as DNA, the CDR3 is TGCAGTGCCACCGTCAGACCCTTTCGGGAGACCCAGTACTTC. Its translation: CSATVRPFRETQYF.

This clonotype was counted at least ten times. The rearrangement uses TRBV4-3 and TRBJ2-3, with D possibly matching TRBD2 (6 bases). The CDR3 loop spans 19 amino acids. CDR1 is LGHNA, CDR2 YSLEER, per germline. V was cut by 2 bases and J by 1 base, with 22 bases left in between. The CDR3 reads CASSQQRRLDISCTDTQYF. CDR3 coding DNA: TGCGCCAGCAGCCAACAACGCCGACTAGACATATCCTGCACAGATACGCAGTATTTT.

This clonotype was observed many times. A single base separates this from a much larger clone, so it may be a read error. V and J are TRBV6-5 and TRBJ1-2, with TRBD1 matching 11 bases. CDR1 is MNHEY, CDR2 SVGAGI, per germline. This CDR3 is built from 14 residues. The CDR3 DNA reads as TGTGCCAGCAGTAACGGACAGGGGGCTTATGGCTACAACTTC. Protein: CASSNGQGAYGYNF.

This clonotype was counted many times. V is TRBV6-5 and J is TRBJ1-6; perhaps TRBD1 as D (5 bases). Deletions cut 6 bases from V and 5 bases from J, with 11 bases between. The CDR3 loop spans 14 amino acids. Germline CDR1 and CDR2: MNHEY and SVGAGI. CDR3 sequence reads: CASSPGQHNSPLHF. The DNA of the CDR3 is TGTGCCAGCAGCCCAGGACAACATAATTCACCCCTCCACTTT.

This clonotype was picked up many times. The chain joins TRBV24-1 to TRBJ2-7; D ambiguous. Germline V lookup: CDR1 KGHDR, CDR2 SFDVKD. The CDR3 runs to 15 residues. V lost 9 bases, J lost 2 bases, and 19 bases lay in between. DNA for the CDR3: TGTGCCACCCTGGTCGGGCACGTCGGCCCCTACGAGCAGTACGTC. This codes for CATLVGHVGPYEQYV.

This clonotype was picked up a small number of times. CDR3 amino acids: CASRIGDQPQHF. For the CDR3, the DNA is TGTGCCAGTAGAATCGGCGATCAGCCCCAGCATTTT. This sequence joins TRBV19 and TRBJ1-5, with unresolved D. With 6 bases removed from V and 5 bases from J, the gap between germline ends came to 8 bases. Germline CDR1 is LNHDA and CDR2 is SQIVND (reference sequence). CDR3 length: 12 amino acids.

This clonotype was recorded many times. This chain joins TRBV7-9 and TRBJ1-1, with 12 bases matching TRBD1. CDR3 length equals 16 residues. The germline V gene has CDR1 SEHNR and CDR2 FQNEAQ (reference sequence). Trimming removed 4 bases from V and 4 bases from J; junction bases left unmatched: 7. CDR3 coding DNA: TGTGCCAGCAGCTGGGGGACAGGGGGCGATACCACTGAAGCTTTCTTT. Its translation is CASSWGTGGDTTEAFF.

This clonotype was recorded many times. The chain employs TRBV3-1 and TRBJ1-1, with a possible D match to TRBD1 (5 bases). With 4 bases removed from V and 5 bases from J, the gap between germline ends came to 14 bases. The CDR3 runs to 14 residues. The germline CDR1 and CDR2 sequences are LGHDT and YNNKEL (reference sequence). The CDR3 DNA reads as TGTGCCAGCAGCCGCTTCGGGGCATCTACTGAAGCTTTCTTT. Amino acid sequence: CASSRFGASTEAFF.

The CDR3 DNA sequence: TGCGCCAGCAGCCCGTTTCCCTGGACTAGCGGGGGTCCAAACATTCAGTACTTC. Residues: CASSPFPWTSGGPNIQYF. V gene TRBV5-1 combines with J gene TRBJ2-4, with TRBD2 identical over 13 bases. This CDR3 is 18 amino acids long. The germline gives CDR1 SGHRS, CDR2 YFSETQ. V dropped 4 bases and J dropped 6; count of bases not matched to a gene: 13.

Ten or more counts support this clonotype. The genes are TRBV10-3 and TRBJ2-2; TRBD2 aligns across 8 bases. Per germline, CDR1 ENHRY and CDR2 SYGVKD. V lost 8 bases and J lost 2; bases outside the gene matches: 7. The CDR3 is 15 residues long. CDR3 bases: TGTGCCATCCGGTCAAGCGGGGGTAACACCGGGGAGCTGTTTTTT. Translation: CAIRSSGGNTGELFF.

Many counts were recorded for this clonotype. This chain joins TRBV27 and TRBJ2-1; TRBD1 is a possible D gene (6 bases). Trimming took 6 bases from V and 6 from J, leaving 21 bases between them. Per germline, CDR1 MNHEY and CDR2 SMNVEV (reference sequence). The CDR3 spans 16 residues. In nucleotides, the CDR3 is TGTGCCAGCAGCCACCCTTCGGGACACCTGCTCAATGAGCAGTTCTTC. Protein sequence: CASSHPSGHLLNEQFF.

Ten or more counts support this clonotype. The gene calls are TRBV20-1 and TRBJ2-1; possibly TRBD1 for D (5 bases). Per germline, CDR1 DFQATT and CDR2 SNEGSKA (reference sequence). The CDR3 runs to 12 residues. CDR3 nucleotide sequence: TGCAGGGTCCAGGGATCCTACAATGAGCAGTTCTTC. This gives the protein CRVQGSYNEQFF.

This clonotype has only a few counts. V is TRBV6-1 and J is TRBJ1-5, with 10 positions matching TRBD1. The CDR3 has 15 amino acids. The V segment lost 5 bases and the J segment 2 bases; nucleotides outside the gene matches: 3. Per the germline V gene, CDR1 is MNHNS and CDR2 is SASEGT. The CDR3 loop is CASSKGTGGNQPQHF. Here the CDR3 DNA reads TGTGCCAGCAGTAAAGGGACAGGGGGCAATCAGCCCCAGCATTTT.

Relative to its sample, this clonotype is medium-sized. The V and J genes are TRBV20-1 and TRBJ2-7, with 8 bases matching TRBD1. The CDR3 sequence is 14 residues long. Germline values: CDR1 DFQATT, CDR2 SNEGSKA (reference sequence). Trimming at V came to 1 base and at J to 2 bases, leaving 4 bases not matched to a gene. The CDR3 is CSARGGTGTYEQYF. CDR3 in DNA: TGCAGTGCTAGAGGAGGGACAGGAACCTACGAGCAGTACTTC.

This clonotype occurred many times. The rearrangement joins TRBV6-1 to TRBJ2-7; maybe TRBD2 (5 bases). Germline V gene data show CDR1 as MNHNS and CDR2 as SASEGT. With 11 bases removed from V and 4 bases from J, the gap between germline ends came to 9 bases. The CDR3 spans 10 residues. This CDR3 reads CAGGRYEQYF. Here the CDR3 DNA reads TGTGCCGGAGGACGTTACGAGCAGTACTTC.

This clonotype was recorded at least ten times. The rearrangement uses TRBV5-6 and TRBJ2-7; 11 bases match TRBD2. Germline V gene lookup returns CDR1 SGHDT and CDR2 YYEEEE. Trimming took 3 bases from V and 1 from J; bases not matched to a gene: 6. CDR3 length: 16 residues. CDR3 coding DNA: TGTGCCAGCAGCTCGTTAGCGGGGGGGGCGTCCTACGAGCAGTACGTC. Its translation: CASSSLAGGASYEQYV.

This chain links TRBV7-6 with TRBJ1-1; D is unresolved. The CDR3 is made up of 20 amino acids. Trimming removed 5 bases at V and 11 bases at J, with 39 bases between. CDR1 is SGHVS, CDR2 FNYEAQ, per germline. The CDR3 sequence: CASSSNLRRATRRRRVRAFF. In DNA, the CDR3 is TGTGCCAGCAGCAGTAATCTTCGCCGCGCAACTCGTCGTAGGAGAGTAAGGGCTTTCTTT.

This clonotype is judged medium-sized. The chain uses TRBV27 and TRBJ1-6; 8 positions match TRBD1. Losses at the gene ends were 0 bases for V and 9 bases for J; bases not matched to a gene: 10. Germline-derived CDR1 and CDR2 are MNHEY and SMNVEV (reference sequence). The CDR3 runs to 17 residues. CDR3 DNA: TGTGCCAGCAGTTTATCTAAATACCGGACAGGGAGTTCACCCCTCCACTTT. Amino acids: CASSLSKYRTGSSPLHF.

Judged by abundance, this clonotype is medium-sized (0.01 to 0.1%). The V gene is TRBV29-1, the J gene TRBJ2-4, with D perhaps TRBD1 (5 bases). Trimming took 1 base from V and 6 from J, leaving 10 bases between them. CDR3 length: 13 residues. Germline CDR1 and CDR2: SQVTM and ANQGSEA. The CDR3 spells CSVEVSQGNIQYF. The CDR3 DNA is TGCAGCGTTGAAGTTTCGCAGGGAAACATTCAGTACTTC.

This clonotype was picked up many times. This chain's CDR3 is CSASRLATEAFF. CDR3 DNA sequence: TGCAGCGCAAGCAGGTTGGCGACTGAAGCTTTCTTT. The genes are TRBV29-1 and TRBJ1-1, with D uncertain. The ends were cut back, 7 bases at V and 5 bases at J, with 14 bases in the middle. The CDR3 is 12 amino acids. Germline values: CDR1 SQVTM, CDR2 ANQGSEA. The variable domain in full, with the rest retrieved from reference TRBV29-1 and TRBJ1-1, is SAVISQKPSRDICQRGTSLTIQCQVDSQVTMMFWYRQQPGQSLTLIATANQGSEATYESGFVIDKFPISRPNLTFSTLTVSNMSPEDSSIYLCSASRLATEAFFGQGTRLTVV.

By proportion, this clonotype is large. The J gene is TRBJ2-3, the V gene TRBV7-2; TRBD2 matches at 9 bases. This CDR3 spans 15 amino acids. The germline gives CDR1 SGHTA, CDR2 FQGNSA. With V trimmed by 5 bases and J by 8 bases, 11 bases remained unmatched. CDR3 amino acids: CASSPSGAWGGTQYF. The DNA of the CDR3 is TGTGCCAGCAGCCCTAGCGGGGCCTGGGGAGGTACGCAGTATTTT.

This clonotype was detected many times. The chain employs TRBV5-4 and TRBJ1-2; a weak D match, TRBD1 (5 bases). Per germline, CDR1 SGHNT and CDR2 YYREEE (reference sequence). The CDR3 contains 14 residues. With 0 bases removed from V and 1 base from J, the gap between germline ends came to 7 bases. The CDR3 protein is CASSLAGVNYGYTF. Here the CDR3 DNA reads TGTGCCAGCAGCTTGGCGGGGGTTAACTATGGCTACACCTTC. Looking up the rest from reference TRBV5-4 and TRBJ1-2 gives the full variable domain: ETGVTQSPTHLIKTRGQQVTLRCSSQSGHNTVSWYQQALGQGPQFIFQYYREEENGRGNFPPRFSGLQFPNYSSELNVNALELDDSALYLCASSLAGVNYGYTFGSGTRLTVV.

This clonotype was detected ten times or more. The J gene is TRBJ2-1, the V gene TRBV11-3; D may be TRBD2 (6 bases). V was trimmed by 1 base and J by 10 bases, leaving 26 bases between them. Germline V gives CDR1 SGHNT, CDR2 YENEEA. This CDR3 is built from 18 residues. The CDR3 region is CASSLAKFVGDSLNEQFF. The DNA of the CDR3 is TGTGCCAGCAGCTTAGCGAAGTTCGTTGGGGACTCGCTAAACGAGCAGTTCTTC.